This T cell receptor beta chain emerged from a study of blood T cell repertoires in COVID-19. This study enrolled people aged roughly 18 to 89 from under 25 US geographic areas. Recovered status in Cohort 3 required two negative PCRs, clearance, or symptom resolution. Germline CDR1 is SEHNR and CDR2 is FQNEAQ (reference sequence). Losses at the gene ends were 5 bases for V and 4 bases for J; bases not matched to a gene: 6. This CDR3 has 15 amino acids. Original analysis: Counts of nucleated cells, estimated from reference gene primer amplification, were obtained. Measured with immunoSEQ multiplex PCR; TCRdb has only the in-frame clones, and not every one. The DNA was the basis for D and trimming; V, J and clone size are from that table. The top ten hold 9.5% of the sample, which has hundreds of thousands of clones, approximately 90% seen once.

The rearrangement uses TRBV7-9 and TRBJ1-3; TRBD1 agrees at 9 bases. Sequenced sample: PBMCs or T cells enriched from blood (not recorded which). This receptor was taken from a woman aged 40 to 49 who had recovered from COVID-19. CDR3 sequence reads: CASSAQGAKGNTIYF. The DNA for the CDR3 is TGTGCCAGCAGCGCACAGGGGGCGAAAGGAAACACCATATATTTT. Complete variable domain (other parts from reference TRBV7-9 and TRBJ1-3): DTGVSQNPRHKITKRGQNVTFRCDPISEHNRLYWYRQTLGQGPEFLTYFQNEAQLEKSRLLSDRFSAERPKGSFSTLEIQRTEQGDSAMYLCASSAQGAKGNTIYFGEGSWLTVV.